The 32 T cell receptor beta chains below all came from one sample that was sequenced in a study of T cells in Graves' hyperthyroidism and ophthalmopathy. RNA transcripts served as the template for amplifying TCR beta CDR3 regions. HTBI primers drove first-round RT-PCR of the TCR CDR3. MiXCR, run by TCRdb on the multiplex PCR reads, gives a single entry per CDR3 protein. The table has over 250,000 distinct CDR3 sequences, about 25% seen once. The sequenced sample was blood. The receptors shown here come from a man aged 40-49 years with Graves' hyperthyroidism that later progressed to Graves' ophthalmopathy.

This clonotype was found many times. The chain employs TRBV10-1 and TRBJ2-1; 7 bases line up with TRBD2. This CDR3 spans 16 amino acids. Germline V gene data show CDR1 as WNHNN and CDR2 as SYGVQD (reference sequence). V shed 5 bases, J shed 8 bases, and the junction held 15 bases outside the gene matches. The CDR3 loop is CASSPVRGGGWDEQFF. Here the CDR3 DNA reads TGCGCCAGCAGTCCCGTTAGGGGCGGGGGTTGGGATGAGCAGTTCTTC.

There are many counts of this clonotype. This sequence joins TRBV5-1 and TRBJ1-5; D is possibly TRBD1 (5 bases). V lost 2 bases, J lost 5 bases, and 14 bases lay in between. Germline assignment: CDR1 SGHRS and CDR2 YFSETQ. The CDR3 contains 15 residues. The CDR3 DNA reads TGCGCCAGCAGCTTACATCAGGGAGCGGATCAGCCCCAGCATTTT. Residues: CASSLHQGADQPQHF.

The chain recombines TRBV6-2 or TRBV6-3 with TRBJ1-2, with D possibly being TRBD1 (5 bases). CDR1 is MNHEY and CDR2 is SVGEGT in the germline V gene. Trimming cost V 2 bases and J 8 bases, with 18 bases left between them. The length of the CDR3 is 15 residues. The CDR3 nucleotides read TGTGCCAGCAGTTACGGGGGACGTCTGCTGGAGGGCTACACCTTC. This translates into CASSYGGRLLEGYTF.

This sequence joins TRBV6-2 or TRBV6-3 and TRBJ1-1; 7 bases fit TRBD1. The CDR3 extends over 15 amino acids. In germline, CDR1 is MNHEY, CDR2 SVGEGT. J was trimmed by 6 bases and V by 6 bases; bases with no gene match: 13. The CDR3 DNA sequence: TGTGCCAGCAGGGAATTAACAGGGGATGCGGCTGAAGCTTTCTTT. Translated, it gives CASRELTGDAAEAFF.

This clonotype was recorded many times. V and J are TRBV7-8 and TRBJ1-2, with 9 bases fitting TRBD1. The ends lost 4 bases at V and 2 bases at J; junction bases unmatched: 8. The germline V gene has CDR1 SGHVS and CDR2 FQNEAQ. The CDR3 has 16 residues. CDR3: CASSSRPGTGNYGYTF. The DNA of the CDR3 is TGTGCCAGCAGCTCACGTCCCGGGACAGGGAACTATGGCTACACCTTC.

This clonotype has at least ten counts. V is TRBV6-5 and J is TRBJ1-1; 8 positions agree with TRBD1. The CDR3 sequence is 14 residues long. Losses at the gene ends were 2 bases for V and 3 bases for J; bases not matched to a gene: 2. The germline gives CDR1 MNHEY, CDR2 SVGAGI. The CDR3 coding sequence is TGTGCCAGCAGTTACCAGGGGGCGGACACTGAAGCTTTCTTT. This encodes CASSYQGADTEAFF.

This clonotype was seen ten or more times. CDR3 in amino acids: CSASGDTVKNTEAFF. The CDR3 bases are TGCAGTGCTAGTGGCGACACCGTTAAGAACACTGAAGCTTTCTTT. The chain recombines TRBV20-1 with TRBJ1-1; D ambiguous. V was pared by 3 bases and J by 1 base, with 15 bases between. The CDR3 runs to 15 residues. CDR1 is DFQATT, CDR2 SNEGSKA, per germline (reference sequence).

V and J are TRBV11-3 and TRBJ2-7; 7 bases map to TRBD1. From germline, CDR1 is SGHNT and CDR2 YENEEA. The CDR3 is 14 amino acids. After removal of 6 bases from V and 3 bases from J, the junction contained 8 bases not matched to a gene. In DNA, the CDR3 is TGTGCCAGCAGATACAGCCCAGGGGGCTACGAGCAGTACTTC. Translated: CASRYSPGGYEQYF.

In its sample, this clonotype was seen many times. The CDR3 loop reads CASNPISRRGDLQETQYF. The DNA of the CDR3 is TGTGCCAGCAACCCGATTTCTCGCAGGGGTGACCTCCAAGAGACCCAGTACTTC. The chain has TRBV28 and TRBJ2-5, with D tentatively TRBD1 (6 bases). Trimming stripped 7 bases from V and 1 base from J, with 25 bases between. This CDR3 contains 18 residues. Germline V CDR1 and CDR2: MDHEN, SYDVKM.

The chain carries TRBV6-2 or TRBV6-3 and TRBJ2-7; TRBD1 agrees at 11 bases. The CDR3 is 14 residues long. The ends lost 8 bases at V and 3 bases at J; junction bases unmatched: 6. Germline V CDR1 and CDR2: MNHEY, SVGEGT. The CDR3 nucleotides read TGTGCCAGCGGAACCGGGACAGGGGGCTACGAGCAGTACTTC. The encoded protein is CASGTGTGGYEQYF.

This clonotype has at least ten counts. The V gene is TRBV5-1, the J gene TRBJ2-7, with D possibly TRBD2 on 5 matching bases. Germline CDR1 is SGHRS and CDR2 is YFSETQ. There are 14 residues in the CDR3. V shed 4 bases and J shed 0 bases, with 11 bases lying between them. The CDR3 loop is CASSRGLSSYEQYF. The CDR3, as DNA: TGCGCCAGCAGCCGAGGGCTATCCTCCTACGAGCAGTACTTC.

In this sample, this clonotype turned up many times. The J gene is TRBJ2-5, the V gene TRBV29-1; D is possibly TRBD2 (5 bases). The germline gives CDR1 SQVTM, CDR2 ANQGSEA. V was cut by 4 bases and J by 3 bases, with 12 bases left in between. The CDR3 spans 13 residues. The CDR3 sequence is CSVGGWGEETQYF. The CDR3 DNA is TGCAGCGTTGGGGGATGGGGAGAAGAGACCCAGTACTTC.

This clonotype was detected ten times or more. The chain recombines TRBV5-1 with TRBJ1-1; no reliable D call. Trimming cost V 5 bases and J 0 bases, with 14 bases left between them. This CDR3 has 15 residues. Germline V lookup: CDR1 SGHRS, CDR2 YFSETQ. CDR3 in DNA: TGCGCCAGCAGTAGGCAAGACCACATGAACACTGAAGCTTTCTTT. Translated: CASSRQDHMNTEAFF.

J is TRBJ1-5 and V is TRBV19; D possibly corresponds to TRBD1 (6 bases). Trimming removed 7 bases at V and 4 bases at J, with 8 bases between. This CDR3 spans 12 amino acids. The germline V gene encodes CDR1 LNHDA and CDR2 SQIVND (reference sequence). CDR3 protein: CASKGENQPQHF. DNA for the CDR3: TGTGCCAGTAAGGGGGAGAATCAGCCCCAGCATTTT.

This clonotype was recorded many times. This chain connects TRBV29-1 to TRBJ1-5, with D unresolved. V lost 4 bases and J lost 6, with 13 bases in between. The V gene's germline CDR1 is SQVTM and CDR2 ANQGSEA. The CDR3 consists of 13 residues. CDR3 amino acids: CSVVGELGQPQHF. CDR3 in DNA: TGCAGCGTTGTTGGGGAACTCGGTCAGCCCCAGCATTTT.

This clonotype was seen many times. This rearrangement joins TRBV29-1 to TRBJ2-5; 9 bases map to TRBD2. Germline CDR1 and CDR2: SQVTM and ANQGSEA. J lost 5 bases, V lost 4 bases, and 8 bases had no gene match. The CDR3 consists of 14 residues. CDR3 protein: CSVGGGRADETQYF. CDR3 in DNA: TGCAGCGTTGGAGGCGGGAGGGCCGATGAGACCCAGTACTTC.

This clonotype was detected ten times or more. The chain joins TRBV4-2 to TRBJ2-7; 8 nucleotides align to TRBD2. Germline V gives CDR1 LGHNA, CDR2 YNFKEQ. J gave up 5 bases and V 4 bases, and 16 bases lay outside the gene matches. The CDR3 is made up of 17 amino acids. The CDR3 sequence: CASSPGWGGLVFHEQYF. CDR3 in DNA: TGTGCCAGCAGCCCTGGCTGGGGGGGACTAGTCTTCCACGAGCAGTACTTC.

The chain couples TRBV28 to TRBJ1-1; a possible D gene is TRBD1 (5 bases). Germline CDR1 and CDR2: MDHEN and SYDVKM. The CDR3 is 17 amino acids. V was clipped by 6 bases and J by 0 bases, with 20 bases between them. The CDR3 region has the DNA TGTGCCAGCAGCGTCGTCCAGGGCCTACTCATGAACACTGAAGCTTTCTTT. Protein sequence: CASSVVQGLLMNTEAFF.

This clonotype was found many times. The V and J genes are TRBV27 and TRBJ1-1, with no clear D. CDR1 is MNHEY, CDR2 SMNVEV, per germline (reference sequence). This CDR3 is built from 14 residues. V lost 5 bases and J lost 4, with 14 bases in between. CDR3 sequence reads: CASSRSRESTEAFF. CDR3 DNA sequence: TGTGCCAGCAGTCGATCCCGGGAGTCCACTGAAGCTTTCTTT.

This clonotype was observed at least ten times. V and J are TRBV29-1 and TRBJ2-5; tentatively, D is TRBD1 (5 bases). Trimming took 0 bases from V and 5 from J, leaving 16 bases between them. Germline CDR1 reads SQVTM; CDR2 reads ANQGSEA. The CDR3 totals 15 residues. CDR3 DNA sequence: TGCAGCGTTGAAGATCCAGGCCAGGGTATGGAGACCCAGTACTTC. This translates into CSVEDPGQGMETQYF.

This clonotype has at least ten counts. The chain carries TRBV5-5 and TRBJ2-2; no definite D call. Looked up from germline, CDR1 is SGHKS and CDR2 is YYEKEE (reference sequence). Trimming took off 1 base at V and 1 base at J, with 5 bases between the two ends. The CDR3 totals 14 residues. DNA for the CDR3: TGTGCCAGCAGCTTGACCAGGAACACCGGGGAGCTGTTTTTT. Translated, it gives CASSLTRNTGELFF. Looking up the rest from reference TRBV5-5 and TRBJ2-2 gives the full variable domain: DAGVTQSPTHLIKTRGQQVTLRCSPISGHKSVSWYQQVLGQGPQFIFQYYEKEERGRGNFPDRFSARQFPNYSSELNVNALLLGDSALYLCASSLTRNTGELFFGEGSRLTVL.

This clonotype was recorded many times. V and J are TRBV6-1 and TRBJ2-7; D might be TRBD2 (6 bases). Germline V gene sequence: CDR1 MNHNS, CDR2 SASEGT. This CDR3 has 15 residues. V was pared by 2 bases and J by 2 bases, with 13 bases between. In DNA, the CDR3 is TGTGCCAGCAGTGAAAGTATGACGGGAGCCTACGAGCAGTACTTC. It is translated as CASSESMTGAYEQYF.

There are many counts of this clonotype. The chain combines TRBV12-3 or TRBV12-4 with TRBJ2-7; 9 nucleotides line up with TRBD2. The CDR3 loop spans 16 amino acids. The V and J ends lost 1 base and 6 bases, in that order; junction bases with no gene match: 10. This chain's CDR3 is CASSLEWREGNGEQYF. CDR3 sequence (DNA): TGTGCCAGCAGTTTAGAGTGGCGGGAGGGAAATGGCGAGCAGTACTTC.

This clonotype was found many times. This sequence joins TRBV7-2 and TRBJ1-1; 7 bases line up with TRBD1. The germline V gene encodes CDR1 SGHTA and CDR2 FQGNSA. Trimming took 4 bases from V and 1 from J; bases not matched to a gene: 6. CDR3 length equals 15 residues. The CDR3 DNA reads TGTGCCAGCAGCTCCACAGGGGTGGGGAACACTGAAGCTTTCTTT. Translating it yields CASSSTGVGNTEAFF.

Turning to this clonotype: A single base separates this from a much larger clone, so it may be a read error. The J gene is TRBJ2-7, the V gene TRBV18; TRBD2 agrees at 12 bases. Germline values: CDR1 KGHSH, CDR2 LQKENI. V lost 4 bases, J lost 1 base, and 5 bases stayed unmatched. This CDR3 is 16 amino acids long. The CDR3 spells CASSQPSGRASYEQYF. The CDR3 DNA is TGTGCCAGCTCACAGCCTAGCGGGAGGGCTTCCTACGAGCAGTACTTC.

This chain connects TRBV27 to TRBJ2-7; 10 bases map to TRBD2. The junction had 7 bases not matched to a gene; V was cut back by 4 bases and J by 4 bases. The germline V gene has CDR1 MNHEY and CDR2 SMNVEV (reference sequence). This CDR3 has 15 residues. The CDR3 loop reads CASSWSGRAWYEQYF. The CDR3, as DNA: TGTGCCAGCAGTTGGAGCGGGAGGGCCTGGTACGAGCAGTACTTC.

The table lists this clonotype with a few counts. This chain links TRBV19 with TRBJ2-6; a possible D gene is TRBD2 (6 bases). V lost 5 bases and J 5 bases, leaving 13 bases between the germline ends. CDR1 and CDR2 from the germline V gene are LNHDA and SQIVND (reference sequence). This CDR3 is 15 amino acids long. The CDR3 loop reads CASSAGGNRANVLTF. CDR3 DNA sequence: TGTGCCAGTAGTGCCGGGGGTAATCGGGCCAACGTCCTGACTTTC. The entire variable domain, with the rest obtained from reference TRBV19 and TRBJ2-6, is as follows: DGGITQSPKYLFRKEGQNVTLSCEQNLNHDAMYWYRQDPGQGLRLIYYSQIVNDFQKGDIAEGYSVSREKKESFPLTVTSAQKNPTAFYLCASSAGGNRANVLTFGAGSRLTVL.

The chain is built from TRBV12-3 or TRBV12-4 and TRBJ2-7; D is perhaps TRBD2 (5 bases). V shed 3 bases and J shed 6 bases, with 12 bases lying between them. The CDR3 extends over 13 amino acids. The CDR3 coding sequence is TGTGCCAGCAGTTTGGAGGCTTCCCCCGAGCAGTACTTC. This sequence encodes CASSLEASPEQYF.

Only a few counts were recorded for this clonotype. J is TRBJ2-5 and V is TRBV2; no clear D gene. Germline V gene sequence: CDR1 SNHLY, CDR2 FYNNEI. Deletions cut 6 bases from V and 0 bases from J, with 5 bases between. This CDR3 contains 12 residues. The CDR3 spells CASSWDQETQYF. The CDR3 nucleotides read TGTGCCAGCAGCTGGGACCAAGAGACCCAGTACTTC.

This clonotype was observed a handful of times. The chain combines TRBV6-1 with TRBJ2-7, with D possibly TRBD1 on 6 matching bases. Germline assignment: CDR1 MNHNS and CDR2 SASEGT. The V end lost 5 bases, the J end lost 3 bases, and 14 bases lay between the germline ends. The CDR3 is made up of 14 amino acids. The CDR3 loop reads CASSHQAGVYEQYF. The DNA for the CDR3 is TGTGCCAGCAGTCATCAGGCAGGGGTCTACGAGCAGTACTTC.

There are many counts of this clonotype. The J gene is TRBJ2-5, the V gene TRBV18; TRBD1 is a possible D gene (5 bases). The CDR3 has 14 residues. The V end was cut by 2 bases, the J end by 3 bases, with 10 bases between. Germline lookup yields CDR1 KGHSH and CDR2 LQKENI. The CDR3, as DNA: TGTGCCAGCTCACCAGGGGCAGCCGAAGAGACCCAGTACTTC. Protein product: CASSPGAAEETQYF.

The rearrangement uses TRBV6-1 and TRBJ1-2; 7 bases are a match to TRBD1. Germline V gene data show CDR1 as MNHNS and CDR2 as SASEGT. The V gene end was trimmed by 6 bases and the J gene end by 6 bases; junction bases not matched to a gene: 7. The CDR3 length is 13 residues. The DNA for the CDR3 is TGTGCCAGCAGCACCGACAGGGCCGATGGCTACACCTTC. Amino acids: CASSTDRADGYTF.